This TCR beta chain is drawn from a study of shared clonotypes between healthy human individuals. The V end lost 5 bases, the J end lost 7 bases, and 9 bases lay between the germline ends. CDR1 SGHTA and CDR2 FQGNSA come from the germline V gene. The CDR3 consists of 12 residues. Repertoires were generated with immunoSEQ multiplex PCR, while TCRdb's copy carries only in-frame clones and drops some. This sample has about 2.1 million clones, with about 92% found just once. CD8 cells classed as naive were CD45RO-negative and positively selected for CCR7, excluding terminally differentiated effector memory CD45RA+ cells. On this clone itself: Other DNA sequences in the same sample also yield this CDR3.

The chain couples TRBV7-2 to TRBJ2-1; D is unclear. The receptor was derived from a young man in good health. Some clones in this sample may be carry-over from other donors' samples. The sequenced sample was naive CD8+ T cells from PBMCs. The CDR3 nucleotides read TGTGCCAGCAGCCCACGGGCGAATGAGCAGTTCTTC. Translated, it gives CASSPRANEQFF.